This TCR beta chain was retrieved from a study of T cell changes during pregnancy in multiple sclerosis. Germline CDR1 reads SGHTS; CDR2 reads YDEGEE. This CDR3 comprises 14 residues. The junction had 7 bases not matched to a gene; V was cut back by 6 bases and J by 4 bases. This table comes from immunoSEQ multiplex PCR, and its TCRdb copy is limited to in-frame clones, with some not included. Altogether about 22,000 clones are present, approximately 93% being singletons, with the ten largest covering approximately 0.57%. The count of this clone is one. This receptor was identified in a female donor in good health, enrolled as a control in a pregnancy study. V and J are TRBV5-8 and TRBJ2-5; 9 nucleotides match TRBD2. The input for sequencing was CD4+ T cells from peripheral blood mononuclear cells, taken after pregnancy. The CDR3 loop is CASKTLAGRETQYF. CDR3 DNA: TGTGCCAGCAAGACCCTAGCGGGACGAGAGACCCAGTACTTC.